The clone carrying this T cell receptor beta chain has only one observation. The sample comes from a study of blood T cell repertoires in COVID-19. In the study overall: Sites in the United States, Italy and Spain provided acute and convalescent COVID-19 samples. From T cells, B-cell-depleted T cells, or PBMCs came the material, which was cDNA or gDNA.

The repertoire was sequenced with immunoSEQ multiplex PCR; TCRdb's copy has only in-frame clones and lacks some. The table shows 200,000 to 250,000 clones, with about nine tenths occurring only once. Per germline, CDR1 PRHDT and CDR2 FYEKMQ (reference sequence). This CDR3 is 15 amino acids long. The ends were cut back, 2 bases at V and 6 bases at J, with 13 bases in the middle. The TCR sequence derives from a man aged 25 to 45 who had recovered from COVID-19. The rearrangement links TRBV13 to TRBJ1-4; D not certain. Input material: peripheral blood. The CDR3 loop is CASSLMRAEDEKLFF. CDR3 bases: TGTGCCAGCAGCTTAATGAGGGCGGAGGATGAAAAACTGTTTTTT.